This T cell receptor gamma chain was captured by sequencing in a study of γδ T cells in repeated Plasmodium falciparum infection. In the study overall: Malian samples came from no-transmission periods or across acute febrile malaria episodes.

TCRdb ran CATT on the multiplex PCR reads. The sample has about 26,000 gamma-chain clones; about 3% are singletons. This clone was seen only a few times. This likely stems from a read error, as it lies one base from a far larger clone. Other DNA sequences in this sample translate to the same CDR3. Flow sorting of PBMC yielded separate Vgamma9/Vdelta2+ and Vdelta2-negative gammadelta T cell populations for bulk repertoire analysis. Per germline, CDR1 GITISATS and CDR2 ISYDGTV (reference sequence). The ends lost 2 bases at V and 7 bases at J; junction bases unmatched: 11. The CDR3 covers 14 residues. The sequencing input was gamma-delta T cells from blood. This receptor was obtained from a pool of human donors (malaria-infected and uninfected, not separated). This chain uses TRGV9 with TRGJ1 or TRGJ2. TCRdb does not report a J gene; here it was assigned by matching the DNA to germline references. The DNA of the CDR3 is TGTGCCTTGTGGGAGGGCTGTCGTTACTATAAGAAACTCTTT. Translated: CALWEGCRYYKKLF.